The 9 T cell receptor beta chains presented below share a single source sample, sequenced in a study of T cell responses to AZD1222 COVID-19 vaccine (dated by TCRdb to 2020 to 2022). The time point tag for this specimen amounts to: about 28 days (+/-7) after the second vaccine dose. Libraries were built with the immunoSEQ multiplex PCR assay. TCRdb carries this immuneACCESS record with in-frame sequences only. Its versions omit some clonotypes, under half of them owing to an unresolved V gene in the studies checked, with the rest unexplained. The sample table lists under 200,000 clones, around nine tenths of them with a count of one. Clones ranked in the top ten supply roughly a quarter of the sample. The sample was peripheral blood, taken 28 days after the second AZD1222 dose. Source of these receptors: an adult who received the AZD1222 COVID-19 vaccine.

The chain couples TRBV11-2 to TRBJ2-7; D call uncertain. Germline V lookup: CDR1 SGHAT, CDR2 FQNNGV. V was trimmed by 1 base and J by 1 base, leaving 8 bases between them. The CDR3 contains 14 residues. Written as DNA, the CDR3 is TGTGCCAGCAGCTTAGTAGGGATTTCCTACGAGCAGTACTTC. This gives the protein CASSLVGISYEQYF.

The CDR3 bases are TGTGCCAGCAGCTTAGTGGAAATGGGTGAGCAGTTCTTC. Protein product: CASSLVEMGEQFF. The V call is TRBV7-2, the J call TRBJ2-1; D remains ambiguous. Trimming pared 1 base from V and 9 bases from J, leaving 10 bases between. Germline lookup yields CDR1 SGHTA and CDR2 FQGNSA. This CDR3 has 13 amino acids.

The V and J genes are TRBV6-1 and TRBJ2-7; 10 bases map to TRBD1. The junction had 10 bases not matched to a gene; V was cut back by 5 bases and J by 6 bases. Germline lookup yields CDR1 MNHNS and CDR2 SASEGT. This CDR3 is built from 15 residues. The CDR3 DNA follows: TGTGCCAGCAGTACCCGACAGGGGGCGCATCGCGAGCAGTACTTC. Translation: CASSTRQGAHREQYF.

The V and J genes are TRBV6-5 and TRBJ1-2; D is unresolved. The V end was cut by 9 bases, the J end by 7 bases, with 9 bases between. Germline values: CDR1 MNHEY, CDR2 SVGAGI. The CDR3 is 10 amino acids. The CDR3 DNA sequence: TGTGCCAGGTTACAGTCTGGCTACACCTTC. This codes for CARLQSGYTF.

This chain connects TRBV7-2 to TRBJ2-3; possibly TRBD2 for D (6 bases). Trimming cost V 4 bases and J 6 bases, with 14 bases left between them. Looked up from germline, CDR1 is SGHTA and CDR2 is FQGNSA. This CDR3 comprises 14 residues. CDR3 residues: CASSSSLRGDTQYF. CDR3 in DNA: TGTGCCAGCAGCTCTAGCCTCCGGGGGGATACGCAGTATTTT.

The V and J genes are TRBV27 and TRBJ2-7, with 8 bases identical to TRBD2. Germline CDR1 MNHEY, CDR2 SMNVEV (reference sequence). The CDR3 sequence is 15 residues long. The junction had 3 bases not matched to a gene; V was cut back by 2 bases and J by 0 bases. CDR3 amino acids: CASSLSGTSSYEQYF. In DNA form, the CDR3 reads TGTGCCAGCAGTTTAAGTGGGACTAGCTCCTACGAGCAGTACTTC.

The chain is built from TRBV12-3 or TRBV12-4 and TRBJ1-2; tentatively, D is TRBD1 (5 bases). The V gene lost 6 bases and the J gene lost 4 bases, with 12 bases spanning the gap. This CDR3 has 13 amino acids. CDR3 coding DNA: TGTGCCAGCAGCACTGGGGCCGGCTATGGCTACACCTTC. It codes for CASSTGAGYGYTF.

The DNA for the CDR3 is TGTGCCAGCTCACCCCCGGGAAGTCAAGCCAATGAGCAGTTCTTC. Translation: CASSPPGSQANEQFF. The V and J genes are TRBV18 and TRBJ2-1; D possibly corresponds to TRBD2 (5 bases). From germline, CDR1 is KGHSH and CDR2 LQKENI. Trimming cost V 3 bases and J 6 bases, with 15 bases left between them. The CDR3 runs 15 residues.

DNA for the CDR3: TGTGCCAGCAGCTTGGTCGGGGCCTCCAATCAGCCCCAGCATTTT. Its protein is CASSLVGASNQPQHF. The V call is TRBV5-8, the J call TRBJ1-5; TRBD1 might be the D (5 bases). CDR3 length: 15 residues. Germline CDR1 SGHTS, CDR2 YDEGEE. The V end was cut by 0 bases, the J end by 3 bases, with 10 bases between.